This TCR beta chain is from a study of cytomegalovirus exposure and HLA in healthy donors. The study, taken as a whole, reports: Listed as cytomegalovirus-associated were approximately 160 TCR beta chains.

The data were produced by immunoSEQ multiplex PCR, yet TCRdb's version contains in-frame clones alone and is incomplete. The data contain about 130,000 clones, 85% to 90% of them singletons. As for this clone: Its antigen is not known.

This clonotype was sampled from a man in his thirties or forties in good health and CMV-seronegative. The specimen sequenced was PBMCs.

CDR3 DNA: TGTGCCAGCTCACCACTGTCAGAAATGAACACTGAAGCTTTCTTT. As protein: CASSPLSEMNTEAFF. This chain connects TRBV18 to TRBJ1-1; D ambiguous. Germline V gene data show CDR1 as KGHSH and CDR2 as LQKENI. CDR3 length equals 15 residues. V shed 1 base and J shed 0 bases, with 9 bases lying between them.